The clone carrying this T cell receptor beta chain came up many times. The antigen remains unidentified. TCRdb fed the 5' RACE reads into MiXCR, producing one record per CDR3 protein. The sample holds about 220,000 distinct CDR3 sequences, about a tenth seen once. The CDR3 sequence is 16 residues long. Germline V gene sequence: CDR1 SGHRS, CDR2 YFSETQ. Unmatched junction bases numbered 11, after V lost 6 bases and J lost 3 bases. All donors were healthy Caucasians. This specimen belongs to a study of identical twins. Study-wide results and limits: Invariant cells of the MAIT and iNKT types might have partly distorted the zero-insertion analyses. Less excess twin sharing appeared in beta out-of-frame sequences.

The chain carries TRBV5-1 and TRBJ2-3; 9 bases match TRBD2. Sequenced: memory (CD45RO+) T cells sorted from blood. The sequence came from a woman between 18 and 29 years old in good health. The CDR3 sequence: CASIPDSGRLTDTQYF. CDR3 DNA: TGCGCCAGCATACCGGACAGCGGGAGGCTGACAGATACGCAGTATTTT. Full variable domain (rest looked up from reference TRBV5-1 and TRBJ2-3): KAGVTQTPRYLIKTRGQQVTLSCSPISGHRSVSWYQQTPGQGLQFLFEYFSETQRNKGNFPGRFSGRQFSNSRSEMNVSTLELGDSALYLCASIPDSGRLTDTQYFGPGTRLTVL.